This T cell receptor beta chain was recorded in a study of a mutant IDH1 vaccine in newly diagnosed glioma. Study-wide context: Eight vaccine injections were given to patients in weeks 1, 3, 5, 7, 11, 15, 19 and 23. Averaging roughly 40 years of age, treated patients were about 60% male and roughly 38% female. Patients arrived already treated with radiotherapy, temozolomide, or both, most having had both.

This sample's time point: week 5, during vaccination. Every single dose of the vaccine, 300 ug of mutant IDH1 20-mer peptide, came with topical imiquimod. Every donor had a new WHO grade 3 or 4 astrocytoma that was IDH1-mutant, with loss of nuclear ATRX. Germline V gene lookup returns CDR1 MGHRA and CDR2 YSYEKL. The length of the CDR3 is 16 residues. V trimming: 1 base; J trimming: 2 bases; junction bases outside the gene matches: 6. Repertoires were generated with immunoSEQ multiplex PCR, while TCRdb's copy carries only in-frame clones and drops some. The table lists around 42,000 clones, 80% to 90% of them singletons. Concerning this clone: What it binds is unknown.

The source of this sequence is a man aged 40-55 years with glioma. This chain uses TRBV4-1 with TRBJ2-3, with TRBD1 identical over 7 bases. Here the sequenced sample was PBMCs, taken from a glioma patient whose treatment included an IDH1 peptide vaccine. CDR3 amino acids: CASSQAPQGNTDTQYF. CDR3 DNA: TGCGCCAGCAGCCAAGCCCCACAGGGGAACACAGATACGCAGTATTTT.